Sequencing of this TCR beta chain was carried out in a study of CD8+ T cells in alopecia areata. Peripheral blood samples and lesional scalp punch biopsies were obtained from alopecia areata patients. Extracted from the samples, RNA was reverse transcribed into cDNA to serve as the sequencing template. Libraries were prepared by immunoSEQ multiplex PCR; TCRdb keeps only in-frame clonotypes and omits some of them. The sample consists of 60,000 to 65,000 clones, about 44% of them appearing once. The material sequenced was NKG2D-low CD8+ T cells sorted from blood. The sequence derives from a human donor with alopecia areata.

Here the CDR3 reads CASRMGPLVGTDTQYF. CDR3 DNA: TGCGCCAGCAGGATGGGGCCTCTCGTCGGCACAGATACGCAGTATTTT. The chain carries TRBV4-1 and TRBJ2-3; maybe TRBD1 (5 bases). V was trimmed by 6 bases and J by 1 base, leaving 17 bases between them. This CDR3 is 16 amino acids long. The germline gives CDR1 MGHRA, CDR2 YSYEKL.